One sample yielded the 16 T cell receptor beta chains listed below, sequenced in a study of T-cell memory formation after mild COVID-19 (TCRdb year 2021). The library was generated by 5' RACE. Instrument on record: Illumina NovaSeq 6000. The raw public data were reprocessed by TCRdb itself: fastp quality trimming at Q25, MiXCR clonotype calling, in-frame beta chains only. One record per CDR3 amino acid sequence lists the most common genes and DNA. The sample records approximately 580,000 distinct CDR3 sequences, 20% of which are singletons. The top ten clonotypes cover roughly an eighth of the sample. Sample: PBMCs or a T cell subset sorted from them (not recorded which). These receptors originate from an adult woman who had mild COVID-19 (a few samples of this study predate the infection). The sample titles of this study are shuffled in the database, so cell type and time point are left out; the donor was told from shared clones.

This chain uses TRBV4-2 with TRBJ2-3, with 9 bases matching TRBD2. Unmatched junction bases numbered 10, after V lost 4 bases and J lost 2 bases. The CDR3 extends over 17 amino acids. Germline CDR1 and CDR2: LGHNA and YNFKEQ. Written as DNA, the CDR3 is TGTGCCAGCAGCCTGCTAACTAGCGGGCAACTCACAGATACGCAGTATTTT. Translated: CASSLLTSGQLTDTQYF.

This clonotype was detected a few times. This chain links TRBV12-3 or TRBV12-4 with TRBJ2-7, with D perhaps matching TRBD1 (6 bases). Trimming cost V 7 bases and J 6 bases, with 19 bases left between them. CDR3 length: 14 residues. CDR3 amino acids: CASKNGQGSVEQYF. The CDR3 bases are TGTGCCAGCAAAAACGGGCAGGGGAGTGTCGAGCAGTACTTC.

This clonotype was counted only a few times. CDR3 sequence reads: CASSWGTGIGNEQFF. CDR3 DNA sequence: TGCGCCAGCAGCTGGGGGACAGGGATTGGAAATGAGCAGTTCTTC. The rearrangement uses TRBV5-1 and TRBJ2-1, with 9 bases lining up with TRBD1. Germline V gene lookup returns CDR1 SGHRS and CDR2 YFSETQ. J gave up 7 bases and V 3 bases, and 8 bases lay outside the gene matches. The CDR3 sequence is 15 residues long. Complete variable domain (other parts from reference TRBV5-1 and TRBJ2-1): KAGVTQTPRYLIKTRGQQVTLSCSPISGHRSVSWYQQTPGQGLQFLFEYFSETQRNKGNFPGRFSGRQFSNSRSEMNVSTLELGDSALYLCASSWGTGIGNEQFFGPGTRLTVL.

This rearrangement joins TRBV5-1 to TRBJ1-1, with D possibly being TRBD1 (6 bases). CDR1 and CDR2 (germline): SGHRS, YFSETQ. The CDR3 totals 14 residues. V gave up 0 bases and J gave up 7 bases, with 13 bases separating them. This chain's CDR3 is CASSLVGGGYEAFF. As DNA, the CDR3 is TGCGCCAGCAGCTTGGTGGGGGGCGGGTATGAAGCTTTCTTT.

This chain joins TRBV18 and TRBJ1-1; D may be TRBD1 (6 bases). CDR1 KGHSH and CDR2 LQKENI come from the germline V gene. The CDR3 contains 14 residues. Trimming removed 6 bases at V and 1 base at J, with 12 bases between. CDR3 DNA: TGTGCCAGCTCCTACAGGGACGGGAACACTGAAGCTTTCTTT. It codes for CASSYRDGNTEAFF.

The CDR3 loop reads CATSDSGELTEAFF. The CDR3 bases are TGTGCCACCAGTGATTCAGGGGAATTGACTGAAGCTTTCTTT. The chain couples TRBV24-1 to TRBJ1-1; D is possibly TRBD1 (6 bases). With 2 bases removed from V and 5 bases from J, the gap between germline ends came to 11 bases. Germline V gives CDR1 KGHDR, CDR2 SFDVKD. This CDR3 contains 14 residues.

This clonotype was detected ten times or more. The rearrangement uses TRBV7-9 and TRBJ2-5, with D tentatively TRBD1 (5 bases). Trimming took 1 base from V and 5 from J, leaving 8 bases between them. The CDR3 is made up of 13 amino acids. Germline values: CDR1 SEHNR, CDR2 FQNEAQ (reference sequence). CDR3 loop: CASSLVGPETQYF. The CDR3 DNA is TGTGCCAGCAGCTTAGTGGGGCCGGAGACCCAGTACTTC.

V is TRBV20-1 and J is TRBJ2-1; 11 bases agree with TRBD2. This CDR3 has 15 amino acids. The V segment lost 6 bases and the J segment 9 bases; nucleotides outside the gene matches: 13. CDR1 is DFQATT and CDR2 is SNEGSKA in the germline V gene (reference sequence). The CDR3 DNA sequence: TGCAGTGCACATAGCGGGGGGGCATCCGTGGGTGAGCAGTTCTTC. The encoded protein is CSAHSGGASVGEQFF.

The chain employs TRBV7-6 and TRBJ2-7, with 8 positions matching TRBD2. Trimming removed 4 bases from V and 6 bases from J; junction bases left unmatched: 5. The CDR3 is made up of 13 amino acids. The germline gives CDR1 SGHVS, CDR2 FNYEAQ. The CDR3 sequence is CASSSIGGGEQYF. DNA of the CDR3: TGTGCCAGCAGCTCCATCGGGGGGGGCGAGCAGTACTTC.

The CDR3 loop reads CASSLGGRDSYGYTF. The CDR3 DNA sequence: TGTGCCAGCAGCTTAGGAGGCCGGGATAGCTATGGCTACACCTTC. The chain employs TRBV7-3 and TRBJ1-2; D remains ambiguous. CDR1 is SGHTA, CDR2 FQGTGA, per germline. This CDR3 contains 15 residues. The V and J ends lost 2 bases and 4 bases respectively, with 14 bases between them.

This chain joins TRBV7-9 and TRBJ1-4, with D possibly matching TRBD1 (6 bases). The V gene lost 4 bases and the J gene lost 15 bases, with 12 bases spanning the gap. This CDR3 is 11 amino acids long. The germline CDR1 and CDR2 sequences are SEHNR and FQNEAQ (reference sequence). The CDR3 DNA follows: TGTGCCAGCAGCTGGGCAGGGGTCGTGTTTTTT. It specifies CASSWAGVVFF.

Only a few counts were recorded for this clonotype. This CDR3 reads CASSPGQDQETQYF. Written as DNA, the CDR3 is TGTGCCAGCTCACCTGGGCAGGATCAAGAGACCCAGTACTTC. The V gene is TRBV18, the J gene TRBJ2-5; no clear D gene. The CDR3 is made up of 14 amino acids. Trimming took off 3 bases at V and 2 bases at J, with 10 bases between the two ends. Germline V CDR1 and CDR2: KGHSH, LQKENI.

The chain employs TRBV6-2 or TRBV6-3 and TRBJ1-1; no firm D call. CDR3 length equals 11 residues. V lost 6 bases to trimming and J lost 7 bases, with 9 bases between them. Germline V gene lookup returns CDR1 MNHEY and CDR2 SVGEGT. The CDR3 protein is CASRGNREAFF. The CDR3 bases are TGTGCCAGCAGAGGGAACCGTGAAGCTTTCTTT.

This rearrangement joins TRBV4-2 to TRBJ1-1; 7 positions match TRBD1. CDR3 length: 16 residues. The trim removed 2 bases at V and 2 bases at J, leaving 8 bases unmatched. Per germline, CDR1 LGHNA and CDR2 YNFKEQ. The CDR3 reads CASSQIRGEGNTEAFF. In DNA, the CDR3 is TGTGCCAGCAGCCAAATCAGGGGGGAAGGAAACACTGAAGCTTTCTTT.

V is TRBV15 and J is TRBJ1-2; 7 nucleotides align to TRBD1. Unmatched junction bases numbered 5, after V lost 0 bases and J lost 7 bases. The CDR3 spans 14 residues. Per germline, CDR1 LNHNV and CDR2 YYDKDF (reference sequence). Here the CDR3 DNA reads TGTGCCACCAGCAGAGATCGTCGACAGGGTGGCTACACCTTC. Protein sequence: CATSRDRRQGGYTF.

A few counts support this clonotype. The genes are TRBV6-2 or TRBV6-3 and TRBJ2-1, with D possibly being TRBD1 or TRBD2 (5 bases each). With 5 bases removed from V and 7 bases from J, the gap between germline ends came to 21 bases. The germline gives CDR1 MNHEY, CDR2 SVGEGT. The CDR3 is 16 amino acids. The CDR3: CASSRPGTHLSNEQFF. CDR3 coding DNA: TGTGCCAGCAGTCGACCGGGGACCCACCTTAGTAATGAGCAGTTCTTC.